The 21 T cell receptor beta chains given below trace back to one sample, sequenced in a study of Ad26.COV2.S vaccination and SARS-CoV-2 variants. Documented treatment: over 15 received Ad26.COV2.S at low or high dose, single or two shots; five or six received placebo; per-sample allocation not given. Sampling happened 63 days after the first vaccine or placebo injection. Here immunoSEQ multiplex PCR was the method, and the copy in TCRdb shows in-frame clones only, minus some. The data hold 450,000 to 550,000 clones, with approximately 89% observed a single time. Material: peripheral blood, obtained in a trial of Ad26.COV2.S vaccine versus placebo. These receptors were collected from a person between 18 and 65 years old who received the Ad26.COV2.S COVID-19 vaccine or a placebo.

The V and J genes are TRBV9 and TRBJ2-1; 7 nucleotides line up with TRBD1. V lost 3 bases, J lost 1 base, and 4 bases stayed unmatched. Germline V gene sequence: CDR1 SGDLS, CDR2 YYNGEE. The CDR3 loop spans 15 amino acids. CDR3 loop: CASSALTGSYNEQFF. In nucleotides, the CDR3 is TGTGCCAGCAGCGCCCTGACAGGGTCCTACAATGAGCAGTTCTTC. The full variable domain, with the rest looked up from reference TRBV9 and TRBJ2-1, is DSGVTQTPKHLITATGQRVTLRCSPRSGDLSVYWYQQSLDQGLQFLIQYYNGEERAKGNILERFSAQQFPDLHSELNLSSLELGDSALYFCASSALTGSYNEQFFGPGTRLTVL.

The V and J genes are TRBV19 and TRBJ2-2, with D hard to call. Trimming took 7 bases from V and 6 from J, leaving 3 bases between them. CDR3 size: 10 residues. Germline V lookup: CDR1 LNHDA, CDR2 SQIVND (reference sequence). The CDR3 DNA reads TGTGCCAGTAAGTCCGGGGAGCTGTTTTTT. Protein: CASKSGELFF.

The chain joins TRBV7-2 to TRBJ2-1, with 8 positions matching TRBD1. Germline V lookup: CDR1 SGHTA, CDR2 FQGNSA. Germline trimming cut 5 bases from V and 2 bases from J; bases unmatched to any gene: 8. This CDR3 has 16 amino acids. The CDR3 sequence: CASSPGQGAPYNEQFF. As DNA, the CDR3 is TGTGCCAGCAGCCCCGGGCAGGGGGCCCCCTACAATGAGCAGTTCTTC. Drawing the rest from reference TRBV7-2 and TRBJ2-1, the complete variable domain is GAGVSQSPSNKVTEKGKDVELRCDPISGHTALYWYRQSLGQGLEFLIYFQGNSAPDKSGLPSDRFSAERTGGSVSTLTIQRTQQEDSAVYLCASSPGQGAPYNEQFFGPGTRLTVL.

The chain joins TRBV4-3 to TRBJ1-1; D not certain. The V end lost 4 bases, the J end lost 3 bases, and 12 bases lay between the germline ends. This CDR3 has 14 amino acids. Looked up from germline, CDR1 is LGHNA and CDR2 is YSLEER. CDR3: CASSRYGFDTEAFF. The CDR3 nucleotides read TGCGCCAGCAGCCGGTACGGCTTCGACACTGAAGCTTTCTTT.

This clone was seen a few times. As DNA, the CDR3 is TGTGCCAGCAGCCAAGAGCTCACGGGGACCTACGAGCAGTACTTC. It specifies CASSQELTGTYEQYF. The V and J genes are TRBV3-1 (or the pseudogene TRBV3-2) and TRBJ2-7; perhaps TRBD2 as D (5 bases). Germline V CDR1 and CDR2: LGHDT, YNNKEL (reference sequence). CDR3 length: 15 residues. Trimming shortened V by 0 bases and J by 2 bases, and 11 bases separated the two germline ends.

The gene calls are TRBV2 and TRBJ2-5; TRBD1 agrees at 7 bases. Germline V CDR1 and CDR2: SNHLY, FYNNEI. V gave up 6 bases and J gave up 4 bases; unmatched junction bases: 5. CDR3 size: 13 residues. CDR3 loop: CASRRQGPETQYF. The CDR3 DNA reads as TGTGCCAGCAGGCGACAGGGCCCAGAGACCCAGTACTTC. Using reference TRBV2 and TRBJ2-5 for the parts outside the CDR3, the full variable domain is EPEVTQTPSHQVTQMGQEVILRCVPISNHLYFYWYRQILGQKVEFLVSFYNNEISEKSEIFDDQFSVERPDGSNFTLKIRSTKLEDSAMYFCASRRQGPETQYFGPGTRLLVL.

This chain joins TRBV3-1 (or the pseudogene TRBV3-2) and TRBJ2-5; TRBD2 matches at 8 bases. Germline-derived CDR1 and CDR2 are LGHDT and YNNKEL (reference sequence). The CDR3 has 17 amino acids. V dropped 0 bases and J dropped 1; count of bases not matched to a gene: 7. The CDR3: CASSQEWLAGFQETQYF. The DNA for the CDR3 is TGTGCCAGCAGCCAAGAATGGCTAGCGGGCTTCCAAGAGACCCAGTACTTC.

V is TRBV5-8 and J is TRBJ2-7, with a tentative D call TRBD2 (5 bases). The CDR3 runs 13 residues. V dropped 4 bases and J dropped 6 bases, with 14 bases sitting between them. CDR1 SGHTS and CDR2 YDEGEE come from the germline V gene. CDR3 protein: CASSLGRRAEQYF. The CDR3 DNA sequence: TGTGCCAGCAGCCTTGGCCGGCGGGCCGAGCAGTACTTC.

The chain joins TRBV7-9 to TRBJ1-1; D is ambiguous. Germline values: CDR1 SEHNR, CDR2 FQNEAQ (reference sequence). The CDR3 is made up of 12 amino acids. V was clipped by 6 bases and J by 3 bases, with 8 bases between them. CDR3 nucleotide sequence: TGTGCCAGCAGGTCCAGTTACACTGAAGCTTTCTTT. Amino acid sequence: CASRSSYTEAFF.

The V gene is TRBV5-6, the J gene TRBJ1-5; D uncertain. V lost 1 base and J 6 bases, leaving 8 bases between the germline ends. CDR1 SGHDT and CDR2 YYEEEE come from the germline V gene. The CDR3 is 13 amino acids. CDR3 sequence: CASSLRRRQPQHF. The CDR3 DNA follows: TGTGCCAGCAGCTTGCGCCGGCGTCAGCCCCAGCATTTT.

The V gene is TRBV19, the J gene TRBJ1-2; D possibly corresponds to TRBD1 (5 bases). Germline CDR1 is LNHDA and CDR2 is SQIVND (reference sequence). V was pared by 1 base and J by 4 bases, with 7 bases between. The CDR3 runs to 13 residues. The CDR3 loop reads CASSIAGLYGYTF. In DNA, the CDR3 is TGTGCCAGTAGTATAGCAGGGCTCTATGGCTACACCTTC. Variable domain in full (rest from reference TRBV19 and TRBJ1-2): DGGITQSPKYLFRKEGQNVTLSCEQNLNHDAMYWYRQDPGQGLRLIYYSQIVNDFQKGDIAEGYSVSREKKESFPLTVTSAQKNPTAFYLCASSIAGLYGYTFGSGTRLTVV.

The rearrangement joins TRBV5-1 to TRBJ2-5, with D maybe TRBD1 (6 bases). V was pared by 0 bases and J by 2 bases, with 20 bases between. Germline V lookup: CDR1 SGHRS, CDR2 YFSETQ. The CDR3 runs to 18 residues. CDR3 in DNA: TGCGCCAGCAGCTTGGTGGGGGCCATCAGCGGATGGCAAGAGACCCAGTACTTC. Amino acids: CASSLVGAISGWQETQYF.

The chain is built from TRBV3-1 (or the pseudogene TRBV3-2) and TRBJ2-1; D not certain. V dropped 0 bases and J dropped 9 bases, with 15 bases sitting between them. Germline loops: CDR1 LGHDT, CDR2 YNNKEL (reference sequence). The CDR3 is 15 amino acids. Here the CDR3 DNA reads TGTGCCAGCAGCCAAGACCCTTCTGGGTACGGTGAGCAGTTCTTC. Residues: CASSQDPSGYGEQFF.

The rearrangement links TRBV5-1 to TRBJ2-2; 7 positions match TRBD1. The CDR3 is 15 amino acids. From germline, CDR1 is SGHRS and CDR2 YFSETQ. Trimming took 4 bases from V and 5 from J; bases not matched to a gene: 8. The CDR3 DNA reads as TGCGCCAGCAGCCCGCGACAGGGTGGGACCGGGGAGCTGTTTTTT. It is translated as CASSPRQGGTGELFF.

This clone has at least ten counts. V and J are TRBV7-6 and TRBJ2-5; TRBD2 matches at 9 bases. Germline lookup yields CDR1 SGHVS and CDR2 FNYEAQ. J lost 0 bases, V lost 2 bases, and 4 bases had no gene match. This CDR3 has 16 amino acids. The CDR3 loop is CASSLRAGGYQETQYF. The CDR3 region has the DNA TGTGCCAGCAGCTTAAGGGCGGGGGGGTACCAAGAGACCCAGTACTTC. The full variable domain, its missing parts supplied by reference TRBV7-6 and TRBJ2-5, is GAGVSQSPRYKVTKRGQDVALRCDPISGHVSLYWYRQALGQGPEFLTYFNYEAQQDKSGLPNDRFSAERPEGSISTLTIQRTEQRDSAMYRCASSLRAGGYQETQYFGPGTRLLVL.

This sequence joins TRBV7-9 and TRBJ2-5; D call uncertain. V was pared by 1 base and J by 2 bases, with 14 bases between. This CDR3 is built from 16 residues. Per germline, CDR1 SEHNR and CDR2 FQNEAQ (reference sequence). The CDR3 DNA reads TGTGCCAGCAGCTTAGAAGGGTTCAATCTTCAAGAGACCCAGTACTTC. It codes for CASSLEGFNLQETQYF.

This sequence joins TRBV19 and TRBJ1-3, with D perhaps matching TRBD1 (5 bases). This CDR3 region has 14 residues. Trimming took off 10 bases at V and 3 bases at J, with 16 bases between the two ends. Germline CDR1 is LNHDA and CDR2 is SQIVND (reference sequence). CDR3: CATATGLIGNTIYF. The CDR3 nucleotides read TGTGCCACCGCAACGGGGCTTATTGGAAACACCATATATTTT.

This rearrangement joins TRBV5-1 to TRBJ1-2, with 9 bases aligning to TRBD1. The germline CDR1 and CDR2 sequences are SGHRS and YFSETQ. Germline trimming cut 4 bases from V and 4 bases from J; bases unmatched to any gene: 8. The CDR3 has 15 residues. CDR3 in amino acids: CASSVGQGFGYGYTF. CDR3 nucleotides: TGCGCCAGCAGCGTGGGACAGGGATTCGGCTATGGCTACACCTTC.

As concerns this clone: This clone may be a read error of a much larger clone one base away. The chain has TRBV16 and TRBJ1-2, with D possibly being TRBD1 (5 bases). V was shortened by 4 bases and J by 2 bases, with 8 bases between the two germline ends. Looked up from germline, CDR1 is KGHSY and CDR2 is FQNENV. The CDR3 covers 13 residues. The CDR3 sequence: CASSPNRNYGYTF. The CDR3 bases are TGTGCCAGCAGCCCGAACAGGAACTATGGCTACACCTTC.

The J gene is TRBJ2-3, the V gene TRBV4-1, with D unclear. Deletions cut 0 bases from V and 5 bases from J, with 12 bases between. The CDR3 is made up of 15 amino acids. Per germline, CDR1 MGHRA and CDR2 YSYEKL. The CDR3 DNA reads TGCGCCAGCAGCCAAGATATAATATTGGGAGATACGCAGTATTTT. Amino acid sequence: CASSQDIILGDTQYF.

The genes are TRBV4-3 and TRBJ2-7; possibly TRBD1 or TRBD2 for D (5 bases each). The CDR3 consists of 16 residues. Trimming pared 0 bases from V and 4 bases from J, leaving 16 bases between. The germline V gene has CDR1 LGHNA and CDR2 YSLEER. CDR3 in amino acids: CASSQESGTEYYEQYF. CDR3 DNA sequence: TGCGCCAGCAGCCAAGAGTCCGGGACGGAGTATTACGAGCAGTACTTC.